Included here is one T cell receptor beta chain sequence, with context. Its antigen is currently unknown. Germline CDR1 SGHRS, CDR2 YFSETQ. Trimming shortened V by 4 bases and J by 2 bases, and 16 bases separated the two germline ends. The CDR3 is made up of 16 amino acids. This record belongs to a study of blood T cells in healthy people across ages. Study-wide points: It was not possible, with unsorted PBMCs, to conclusively compare naive and antigen-experienced cells.

Together with a sample-barcoded 5' primer, a J-beta primer mix was included in a second PCR lasting about 6 to 11 cycles. The authors tagged each cDNA molecule using a template-switch adaptor with 12 random nucleotides. From the 5' RACE reads, TCRdb called clonotypes with MiXCR, one entry per CDR3 protein. The sample contains over 600,000 distinct CDR3 sequences, more than 20% of which appear only once. Healthy Caucasian individuals from Russia aged about 6 to 90 were enrolled as donors. This chain connects TRBV5-1 to TRBJ2-1; D is ambiguous. The specimen sequenced was blood. The receptor's source is a man between 65 and 79 years old in good health. DNA of the CDR3: TGCGCCAGCAGCACAGTTAGTGGCCCGCCCTACAATGAGCAGTTCTTC. The encoded protein is CASSTVSGPPYNEQFF.